This TCR beta chain was recorded in a study of T cells after yellow fever vaccination. In the study overall: Fractions of low cell number were prepared using SMART-Seq v4 Ultra Low Input.

The germline V gene has CDR1 DFQATT and CDR2 SNEGSKA (reference sequence). CDR3 length: 14 residues. In regard to this clonotype: The junction departs from the called germline gene at one end, perhaps through a read error.

TCRdb itself ran the 5' RACE reads through MiXCR, one entry per CDR3 protein. The profile covers hundreds of thousands of distinct CDR3 sequences, with roughly 8.7% appearing a single time and 15% to 20% taken by the ten largest. This rearrangement joins TRBV20-1 to TRBJ2-2; 7 nucleotides line up with TRBD2. Sequenced here: PBMCs, sampled on the day of the first yellow fever vaccination. The sequence was obtained from a man between 18 and 29 years old who received the YFV17D yellow fever vaccine. The CDR3: CSAKSGLDTGDLFF. The CDR3 DNA reads TGCAGTGCTAAGTCCGGACTAGACACCGGGGATCTGTTTTTT.